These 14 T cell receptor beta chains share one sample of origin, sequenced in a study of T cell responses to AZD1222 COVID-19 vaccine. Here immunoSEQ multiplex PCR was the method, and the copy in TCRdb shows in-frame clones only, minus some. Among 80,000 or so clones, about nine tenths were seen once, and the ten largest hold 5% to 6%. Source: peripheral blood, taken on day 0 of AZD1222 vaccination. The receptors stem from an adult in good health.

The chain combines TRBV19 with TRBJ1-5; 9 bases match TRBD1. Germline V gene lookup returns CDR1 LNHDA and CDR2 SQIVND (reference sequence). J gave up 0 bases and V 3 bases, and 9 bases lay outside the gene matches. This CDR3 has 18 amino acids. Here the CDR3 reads CASSIVGQGESSNQPQHF. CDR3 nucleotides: TGTGCCAGTAGTATCGTGGGACAGGGCGAGAGTAGCAATCAGCCCCAGCATTTT.

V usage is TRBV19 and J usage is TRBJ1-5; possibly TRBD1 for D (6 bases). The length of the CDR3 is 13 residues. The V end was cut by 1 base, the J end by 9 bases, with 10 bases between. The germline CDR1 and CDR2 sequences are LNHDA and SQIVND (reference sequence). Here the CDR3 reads CASSIGSQGPQHF. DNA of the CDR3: TGTGCCAGTAGTATAGGTTCACAGGGGCCCCAGCATTTT.

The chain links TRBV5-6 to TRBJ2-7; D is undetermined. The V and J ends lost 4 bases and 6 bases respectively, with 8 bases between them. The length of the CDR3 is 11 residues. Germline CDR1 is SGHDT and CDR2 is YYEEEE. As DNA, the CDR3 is TGTGCCAGCAGCCGGCCAGGCGAGCAGTACTTC. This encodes CASSRPGEQYF.

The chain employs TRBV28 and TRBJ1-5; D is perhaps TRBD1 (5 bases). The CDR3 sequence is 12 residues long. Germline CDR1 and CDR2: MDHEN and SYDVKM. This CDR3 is CLTGTLNQPQHF. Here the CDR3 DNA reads TGTCTGACCGGGACCCTCAATCAGCCCCAGCATTTT.

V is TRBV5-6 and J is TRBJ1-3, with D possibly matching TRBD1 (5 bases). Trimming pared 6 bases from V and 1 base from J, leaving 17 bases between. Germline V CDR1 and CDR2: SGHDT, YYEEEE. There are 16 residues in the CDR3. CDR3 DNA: TGTGCCAGCACCTGGGGGGGTAGAGGATCTGGAAACACCATATATTTT. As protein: CASTWGGRGSGNTIYF.

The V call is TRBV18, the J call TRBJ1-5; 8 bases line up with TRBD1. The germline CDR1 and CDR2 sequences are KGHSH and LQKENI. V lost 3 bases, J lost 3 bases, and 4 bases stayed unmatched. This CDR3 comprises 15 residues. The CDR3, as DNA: TGTGCCAGCTCACCGGGACAGGAGAACAATCAGCCCCAGCATTTT. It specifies CASSPGQENNQPQHF.

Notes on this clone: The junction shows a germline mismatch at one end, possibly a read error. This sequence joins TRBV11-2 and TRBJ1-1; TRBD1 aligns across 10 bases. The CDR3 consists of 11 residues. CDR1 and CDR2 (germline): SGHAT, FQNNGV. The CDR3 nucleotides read TGTGCCAGCACGAAAGGGACAGGGGCTCTCTTT. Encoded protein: CASTKGTGALF.

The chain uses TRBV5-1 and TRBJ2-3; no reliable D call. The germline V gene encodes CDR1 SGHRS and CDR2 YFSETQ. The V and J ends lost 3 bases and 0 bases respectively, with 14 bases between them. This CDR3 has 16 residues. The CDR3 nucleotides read TGCGCCAGCAGCTCACGTAGAAGTTCAAGCACAGATACGCAGTATTTT. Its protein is CASSSRRSSSTDTQYF.

CDR3 in amino acids: CASSTRPRELTDTQYF. CDR3 coding DNA: TGCGCCAGCAGCACTCGACCAAGGGAGCTCACAGATACGCAGTATTTT. This sequence joins TRBV4-1 and TRBJ2-3; D possibly corresponds to TRBD2 (5 bases). Trimming stripped 5 bases from V and 2 bases from J, with 17 bases between. This CDR3 has 16 amino acids. Germline V CDR1 and CDR2: MGHRA, YSYEKL.

CDR3 DNA: TGTGCCAGCAGTTACGTAGACAGGACAGCCTACGAGCAGTACTTC. It codes for CASSYVDRTAYEQYF. The rearrangement uses TRBV6-2 or TRBV6-3 and TRBJ2-7; TRBD1 might be the D (6 bases). The length of the CDR3 is 15 residues. Germline CDR1 MNHEY, CDR2 SVGEGT. The germline V and J ends were trimmed by 2 bases and 2 bases, with 13 bases remaining between them.

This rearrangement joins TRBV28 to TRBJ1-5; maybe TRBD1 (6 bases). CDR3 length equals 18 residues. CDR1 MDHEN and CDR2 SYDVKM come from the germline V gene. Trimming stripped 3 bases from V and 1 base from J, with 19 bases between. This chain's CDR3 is CASSFRLGDITSNQPQHF. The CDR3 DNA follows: TGTGCCAGCAGTTTCCGTCTGGGGGACATAACGAGCAATCAGCCCCAGCATTTT.

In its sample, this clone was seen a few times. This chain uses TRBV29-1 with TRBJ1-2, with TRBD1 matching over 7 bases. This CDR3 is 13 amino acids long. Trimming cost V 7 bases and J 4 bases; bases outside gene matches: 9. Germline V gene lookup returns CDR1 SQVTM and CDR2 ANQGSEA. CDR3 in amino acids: CSASPTGAYGYTF. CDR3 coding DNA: TGCAGCGCCTCTCCTACAGGGGCCTATGGCTACACCTTC.

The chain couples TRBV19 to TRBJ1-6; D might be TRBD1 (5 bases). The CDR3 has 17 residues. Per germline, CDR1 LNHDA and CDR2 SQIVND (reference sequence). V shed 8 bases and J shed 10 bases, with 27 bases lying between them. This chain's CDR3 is CASQMGGIPPIGSPLHF. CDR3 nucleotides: TGTGCCAGTCAAATGGGGGGGATACCCCCTATAGGGTCACCCCTCCACTTT.

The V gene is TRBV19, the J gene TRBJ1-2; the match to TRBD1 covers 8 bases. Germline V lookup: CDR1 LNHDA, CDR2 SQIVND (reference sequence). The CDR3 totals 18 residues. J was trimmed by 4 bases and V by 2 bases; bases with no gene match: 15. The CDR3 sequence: CASSISVLYPGQVYGYTF. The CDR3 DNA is TGTGCCAGTAGTATATCGGTTCTGTATCCGGGACAGGTCTATGGCTACACCTTC.